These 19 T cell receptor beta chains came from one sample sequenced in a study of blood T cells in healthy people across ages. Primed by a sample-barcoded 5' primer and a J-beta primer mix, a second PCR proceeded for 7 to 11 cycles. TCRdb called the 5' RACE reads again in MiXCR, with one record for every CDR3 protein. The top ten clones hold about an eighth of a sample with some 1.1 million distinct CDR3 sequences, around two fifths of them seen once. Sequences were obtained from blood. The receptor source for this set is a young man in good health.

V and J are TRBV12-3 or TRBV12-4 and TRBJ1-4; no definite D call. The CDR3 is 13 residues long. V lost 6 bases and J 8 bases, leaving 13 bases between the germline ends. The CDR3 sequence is CASRSPVGEKLFF. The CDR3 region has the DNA TGTGCCAGCAGGTCCCCTGTTGGCGAAAAACTGTTTTTT.

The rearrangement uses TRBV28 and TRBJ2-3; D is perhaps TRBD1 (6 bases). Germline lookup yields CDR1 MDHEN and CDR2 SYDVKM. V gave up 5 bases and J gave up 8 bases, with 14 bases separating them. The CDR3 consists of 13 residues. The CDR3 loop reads CASSPPRGGTQYF. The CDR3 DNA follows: TGTGCCAGCAGTCCCCCTAGAGGGGGTACGCAGTATTTT.

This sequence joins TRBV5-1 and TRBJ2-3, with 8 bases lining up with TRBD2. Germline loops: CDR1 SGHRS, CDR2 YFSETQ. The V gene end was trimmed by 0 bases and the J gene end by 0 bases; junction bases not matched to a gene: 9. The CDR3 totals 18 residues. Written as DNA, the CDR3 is TGCGCCAGCAGCTTGGCCTTGGCGGGGGGTCCGAGCACAGATACGCAGTATTTT. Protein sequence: CASSLALAGGPSTDTQYF.

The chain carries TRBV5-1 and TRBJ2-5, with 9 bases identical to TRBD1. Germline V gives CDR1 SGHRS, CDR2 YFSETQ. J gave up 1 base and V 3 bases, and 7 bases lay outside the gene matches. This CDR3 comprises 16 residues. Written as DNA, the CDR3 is TGCGCCAGCAGCTCGGTGGACAGGGGCCCCCAAGAGACCCAGTACTTC. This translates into CASSSVDRGPQETQYF.

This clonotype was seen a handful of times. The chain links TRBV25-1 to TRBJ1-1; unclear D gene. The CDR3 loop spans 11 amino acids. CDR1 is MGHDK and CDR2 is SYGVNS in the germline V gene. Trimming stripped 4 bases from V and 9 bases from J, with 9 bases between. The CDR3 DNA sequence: TGTGCCAGCAGTGCAGGCCCCAAAGCTTTCTTT. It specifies CASSAGPKAFF.

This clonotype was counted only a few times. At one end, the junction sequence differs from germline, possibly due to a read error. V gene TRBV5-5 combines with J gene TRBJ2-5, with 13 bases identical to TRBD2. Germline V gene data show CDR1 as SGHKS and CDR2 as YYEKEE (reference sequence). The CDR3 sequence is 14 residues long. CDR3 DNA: TGCGCCAGCAGCACTAGCGGGGGGGAAGAGACCCAGTACTTC. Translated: CASSTSGGEETQYF.

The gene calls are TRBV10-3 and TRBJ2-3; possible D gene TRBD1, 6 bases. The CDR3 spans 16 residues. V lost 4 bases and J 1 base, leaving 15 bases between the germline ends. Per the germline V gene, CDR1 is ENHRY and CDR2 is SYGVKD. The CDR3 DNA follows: TGTGCCATCAGTGCCTCAGGGGAAGGGGGCACAGATACGCAGTATTTT. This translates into CAISASGEGGTDTQYF.

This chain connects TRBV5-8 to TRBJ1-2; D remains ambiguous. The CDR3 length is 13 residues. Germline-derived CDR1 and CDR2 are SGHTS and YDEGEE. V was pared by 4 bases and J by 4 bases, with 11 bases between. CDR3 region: CASSPTYFYGYTF. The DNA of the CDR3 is TGTGCCAGCAGCCCCACCTACTTCTATGGCTACACCTTC.

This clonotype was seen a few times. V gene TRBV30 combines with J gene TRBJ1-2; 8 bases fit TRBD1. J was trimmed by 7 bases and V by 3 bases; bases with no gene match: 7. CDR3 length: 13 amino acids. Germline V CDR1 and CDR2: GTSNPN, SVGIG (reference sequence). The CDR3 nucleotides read TGTGCCTGGAGGGTCATGGACAGGGTTGGCTACACCTTC. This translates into CAWRVMDRVGYTF.

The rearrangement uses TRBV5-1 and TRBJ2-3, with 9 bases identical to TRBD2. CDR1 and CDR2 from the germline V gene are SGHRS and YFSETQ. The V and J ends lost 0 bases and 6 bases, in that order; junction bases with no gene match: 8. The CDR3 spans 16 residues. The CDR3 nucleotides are TGCGCCAGCAGCTTGGGTCGCGGGGGGGCCTCCGATACGCAGTATTTT. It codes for CASSLGRGGASDTQYF.

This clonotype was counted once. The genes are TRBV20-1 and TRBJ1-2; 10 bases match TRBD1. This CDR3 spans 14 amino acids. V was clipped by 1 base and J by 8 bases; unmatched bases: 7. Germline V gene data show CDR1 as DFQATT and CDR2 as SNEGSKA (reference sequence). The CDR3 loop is CSARVGTGDVGYTF. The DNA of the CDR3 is TGCAGTGCTAGAGTTGGGACAGGGGATGTGGGCTACACCTTC.

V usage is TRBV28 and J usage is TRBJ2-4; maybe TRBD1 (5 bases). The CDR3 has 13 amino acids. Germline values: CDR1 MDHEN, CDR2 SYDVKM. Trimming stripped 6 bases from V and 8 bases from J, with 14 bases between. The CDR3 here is CASRTPRGYIQYF. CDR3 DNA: TGTGCCAGCAGGACCCCAAGGGGATACATTCAGTACTTC.

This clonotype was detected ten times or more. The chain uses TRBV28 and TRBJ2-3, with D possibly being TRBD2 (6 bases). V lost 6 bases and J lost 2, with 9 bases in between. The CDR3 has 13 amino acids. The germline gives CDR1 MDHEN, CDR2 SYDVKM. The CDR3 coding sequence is TGTGCCAGCAGGAGGGAGGTCACAGATACGCAGTATTTT. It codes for CASRREVTDTQYF.

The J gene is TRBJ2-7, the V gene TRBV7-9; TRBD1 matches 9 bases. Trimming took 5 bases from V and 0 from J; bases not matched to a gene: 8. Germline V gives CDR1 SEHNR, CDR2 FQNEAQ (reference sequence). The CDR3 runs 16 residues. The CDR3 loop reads CASSRGRDRVSYEQYF. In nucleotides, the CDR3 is TGTGCCAGCAGCCGAGGCCGGGACAGGGTCTCCTACGAGCAGTACTTC.

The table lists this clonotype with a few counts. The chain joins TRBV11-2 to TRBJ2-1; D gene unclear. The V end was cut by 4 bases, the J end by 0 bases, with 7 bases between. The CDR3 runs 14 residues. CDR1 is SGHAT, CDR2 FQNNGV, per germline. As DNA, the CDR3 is TGTGCCAGCAGCTCCCTCCCCTCCTACAATGAGCAGTTCTTC. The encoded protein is CASSSLPSYNEQFF.

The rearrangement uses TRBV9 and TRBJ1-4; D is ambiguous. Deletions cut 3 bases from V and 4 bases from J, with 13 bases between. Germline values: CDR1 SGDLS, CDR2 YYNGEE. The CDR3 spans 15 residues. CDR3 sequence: CASSGGRSRNEKLFF. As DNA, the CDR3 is TGTGCCAGCAGCGGGGGTAGGTCCCGTAATGAAAAACTGTTTTTT.

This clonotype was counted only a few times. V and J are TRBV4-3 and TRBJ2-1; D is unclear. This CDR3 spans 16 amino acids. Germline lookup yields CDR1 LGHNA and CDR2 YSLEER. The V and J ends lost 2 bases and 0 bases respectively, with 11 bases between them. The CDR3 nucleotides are TGCGCCAGCAGCCAAACAACAGCCAGCTCCTACAATGAGCAGTTCTTC. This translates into CASSQTTASSYNEQFF.

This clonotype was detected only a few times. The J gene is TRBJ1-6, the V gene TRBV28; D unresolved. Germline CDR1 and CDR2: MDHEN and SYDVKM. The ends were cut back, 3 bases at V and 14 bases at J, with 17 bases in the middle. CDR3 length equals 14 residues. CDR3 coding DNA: TGTGCCAGCAGTTTTCCGAGCCGGGGAGTAGCCCTCCACTTT. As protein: CASSFPSRGVALHF.

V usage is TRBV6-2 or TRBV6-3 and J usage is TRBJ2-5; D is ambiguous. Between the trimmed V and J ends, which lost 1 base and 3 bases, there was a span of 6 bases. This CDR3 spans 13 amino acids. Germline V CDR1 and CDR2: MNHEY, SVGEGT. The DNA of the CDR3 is TGTGCCAGCAGTTACTTCCCCGAAGAGACCCAGTACTTC. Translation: CASSYFPEETQYF.